This T cell receptor beta chain was profiled in a study of a mutant IDH1 vaccine in newly diagnosed glioma (dated by TCRdb to the early 2020s). Concerning the study at large: In the chemotherapy-containing groups, vaccination started alongside temozolomide cycles, whereas in patients who had radiotherapy alone it started 4-6 weeks after radiotherapy. Of the 25 to 40 treated patients, approximately 62% were male and about 38% were female, and the mean age was 40.4 years. Prior to enrollment, standard therapy consisting of radiotherapy alone, temozolomide alone, or radiochemotherapy with temozolomide had been administered to patients, with the combination being received by most patients. The week-35 safety follow-up was designated visit V12, and the week-47 end of study was designated visit V13. Peripheral blood samples were drawn at six visits, namely V03 (baseline), V05, V07, V10, V12 and V13. For exploratory analyses, longitudinal TCRB deep sequencing was carried out in approximately 25 treated patients wherever samples were available. General findings and caveats noted by the study authors: Across multiple MHC alleles, vaccine-induced immune responses were seen in approximately 93% of patients. It was noted by the authors that analyses of patient blood samples could not be reproduced owing to sample limitations. No apparent relationship was observed between pseudoprogression and alterations in the top peripheral T cell clonotypes detected by TCRB sequencing. Selection of PBMC samples for TCRB deep sequencing was based on availability.

A word on this clone: No antigen is known for it. Per-base quality was not reported, and no clone a single base away is much larger than it. The same CDR3 is also encoded by other DNA sequences in this sample.

The time point tag for this specimen amounts to: week 47, end of study. Every vaccine dose consisted of 300 ug of a 20-mer mutant IDH1 peptide in Montanide, administered subcutaneously together with topical imiquimod. Patients received eight vaccinations in weeks 1, 3, 5, 7, 11, 15, 19 and 23, corresponding to visits V03 through V10. All donors had newly diagnosed IDH1-mutant astrocytomas of WHO grade 3 or 4 that showed loss of nuclear ATRX. The samples were drawn from NOA16, a multicentre, single-arm, open-label phase I trial in Germany that tested a mutant IDH1 peptide vaccine in humans for the first time. Genomic DNA for TCRB sequencing was isolated from EDTA blood with the DNeasy Blood and Tissue Kit. The junction shows trimming of 1 base on V and 0 bases on J, and the gene matches do not reach 13 bases of it. The CDR3 starts with the cysteine, ends with the phenylalanine, and has 19 residues. Only the CDR3 DNA stays, 57 bases, in frame from base 1. As encoded in the germline V gene, CDR1 is LGHNA while CDR2 is YNFKEQ.

The receptor library was made with the immunoSEQ multiplex PCR assay. Rearranged TCR beta chain sequences were amplified using the hsTCRB Kit according to the manufacturer's protocol. Sequencing of TCRB libraries was carried out on an Illumina MiSeq. Processing in the source paper ran as follows. The proprietary platform of the kit vendor was used for demultiplexing, trimming and gene mapping. As stored in TCRdb, this immuneACCESS dataset retains in-frame rearrangements with V and J assigned. A fraction of the clones does not appear; measured against another copy, unresolved V genes explain less than half of the discrepancy, and the remainder lacks a known reason. Clone size and V and J calls were adopted from that table, with D and trimming inferred from the DNA. This sample lists 30,000 to 35,000 clones; over 85% were detected once. The ten top clones hold about 2.2% of the sample.

Recombination joined TRBV4-2 with TRBJ1-2; TRBD1 matches 8 bases in the middle. The material sequenced was PBMCs, taken from a glioma patient whose treatment included an IDH1 peptide vaccine. The clonotype was recovered from a man in his forties with glioma. The bases read TGTGCCAGCAGCCAAGGGACAGGGATTAGCAGTTCACCTAACTATGGCTACACCTTC. Its amino acids are CASSQGTGISSSPNYGYTF.